These 7 T cell receptor beta chains came from one sample sequenced in a study of identical twins' blood T cells. Via MiXCR, TCRdb re-called the 5' RACE reads, giving one row per CDR3 protein. The data contain 300,000 to 400,000 distinct CDR3 sequences, 25% to 35% of them singletons. Sequenced input: PBMCs. The receptors were sampled from a woman aged 18 to 50 in good health.

This chain connects TRBV18 to TRBJ1-2; D gene ambiguous. V was cut by 8 bases and J by 0 bases, with 13 bases left in between. CDR1 and CDR2 (germline): KGHSH, LQKENI. The CDR3 has 14 amino acids. CDR3: CASSPRGTNYGYTF. The CDR3 DNA follows: TGTGCCAGCAGCCCCCGAGGCACTAACTATGGCTACACCTTC. The whole variable domain, remainder taken from reference TRBV18 and TRBJ1-2, is NAGVMQNPRHLVRRRGQEARLRCSPMKGHSHVYWYRQLPEEGLKFMVYLQKENIIDESGMPKERFSAEFPKEGPSILRIQQVVRGDSAAYFCASSPRGTNYGYTFGSGTRLTVV.

This clonotype was recorded many times. The chain links TRBV29-1 to TRBJ2-3; D is ambiguous. This CDR3 has 11 residues. Germline V CDR1 and CDR2: SQVTM, ANQGSEA. The CDR3 DNA follows: TGCACCGGTACTAGCACAGATACGCAGTATTTT. Protein sequence: CTGTSTDTQYF.

Comment on this clonotype: A read error is possible here, since a much larger clone lies one base away. This chain links TRBV20-1 with TRBJ1-4, with D possibly TRBD1 on 5 matching bases. The CDR3 loop spans 13 amino acids. Germline assignment: CDR1 DFQATT and CDR2 SNEGSKA (reference sequence). With 5 bases removed from V and 8 bases from J, the gap between germline ends came to 15 bases. CDR3 region: CSAGAGVDEKLFF. In nucleotides, the CDR3 is TGCAGTGCTGGGGCGGGGGTGGACGAAAAACTGTTTTTT.

Details on this clonotype: A much larger clone differs by one base, so this may be a read error. This chain uses TRBV20-1 with TRBJ2-1; TRBD2 matches at 8 bases. Germline trimming cut 3 bases from V and 9 bases from J; bases unmatched to any gene: 19. Germline V gives CDR1 DFQATT, CDR2 SNEGSKA (reference sequence). This CDR3 region has 17 residues. The CDR3 DNA follows: TGCAGTGCTAGTTCCTTGACTGGCGGGAGGTCTTACGTTGAGCAGTTCTTC. This gives the protein CSASSLTGGRSYVEQFF.

This CDR3 reads CGAAGTAYRSYEQYF. CDR3 nucleotides: TGCGGCGCTGCCGGGACAGCCTACAGGTCCTACGAGCAGTACTTC. V and J are TRBV29-1 and TRBJ2-7; 7 bases are shared with TRBD1. The CDR3 has 15 residues. In germline, CDR1 is SQVTM, CDR2 ANQGSEA.

This chain uses TRBV9 with TRBJ2-2; perhaps TRBD2 as D (6 bases). The germline CDR1 and CDR2 sequences are SGDLS and YYNGEE. V was shortened by 4 bases and J by 0 bases, with 13 bases between the two germline ends. The CDR3 consists of 16 residues. CDR3 nucleotides: TGTGCCAGCAGCCCCTCAGCGGGCGCGAACACCGGGGAGCTGTTTTTT. Translated, it gives CASSPSAGANTGELFF. Based on the CDR3 plus reference TRBV9 and TRBJ2-2, the full variable domain is DSGVTQTPKHLITATGQRVTLRCSPRSGDLSVYWYQQSLDQGLQFLIQYYNGEERAKGNILERFSAQQFPDLHSELNLSSLELGDSALYFCASSPSAGANTGELFFGEGSRLTVL.

The CDR3 sequence: CASKPSGVESDTQYF. DNA for the CDR3: TGTGCCAGCAAGCCTTCAGGAGTAGAGTCAGATACGCAGTATTTT. This chain joins TRBV9 and TRBJ2-3; D ambiguous. Germline V gene data show CDR1 as SGDLS and CDR2 as YYNGEE. The ends were cut back, 6 bases at V and 4 bases at J, with 18 bases in the middle. The length of the CDR3 is 15 residues.